What follows are 25 T cell receptor beta chains derived from one specimen sequenced in a study of cytomegalovirus exposure and HLA in healthy donors. PCR involved 60 Vbeta and 13 Jbeta primers. Assay: immunoSEQ multiplex PCR; the TCRdb copy retains only in-frame clones and omits some. Seen in this sample are about 65,000 clones; the ten most common clones hold more than 15%. The sample consisted of PBMCs. Receptors originate from a boy between 5 and 17 years old in good health and CMV-seronegative.

The chain links TRBV5-8 to TRBJ2-1; possibly TRBD2 for D (6 bases). This CDR3 comprises 15 residues. The V gene's germline CDR1 is SGHTS and CDR2 YDEGEE. Trimming shortened V by 2 bases and J by 0 bases, and 9 bases separated the two germline ends. The CDR3: CASSFRGSSYNEQFF. DNA of the CDR3: TGTGCCAGCAGCTTCCGGGGGAGCTCCTACAATGAGCAGTTCTTC.

The chain is built from TRBV10-3 and TRBJ2-3; 12 bases match TRBD2. The germline V gene has CDR1 ENHRY and CDR2 SYGVKD. The ends lost 8 bases at V and 5 bases at J; junction bases unmatched: 14. CDR3 length: 17 amino acids. The DNA of the CDR3 is TGTGCCATCGACTTGGAGGGTCTAGCGGGAGGGTTAGATACGCAGTATTTT. Encoded protein: CAIDLEGLAGGLDTQYF.

This chain connects TRBV4-1 to TRBJ2-7; 9 bases align to TRBD1. The CDR3 consists of 18 residues. Per germline, CDR1 MGHRA and CDR2 YSYEKL. V was pared by 3 bases and J by 2 bases, with 14 bases of the junction left unmatched. DNA of the CDR3: TGCGCCAGCAGCCATACCGGGACAGGGAGCAGGGGGGCCTACGAGCAGTACTTC. Amino acid sequence: CASSHTGTGSRGAYEQYF.

The chain's CDR3 is CASSSYEIQGSTDTQYF. In nucleotides, the CDR3 is TGTGCCAGCAGTTCCTATGAAATACAGGGCAGCACAGATACGCAGTATTTT. The chain uses TRBV27 and TRBJ2-3, with D possibly being TRBD1 (6 bases). Deletions cut 4 bases from V and 0 bases from J, with 17 bases between. This CDR3 is 17 amino acids long. Germline values: CDR1 MNHEY, CDR2 SMNVEV (reference sequence).

V gene TRBV5-8 combines with J gene TRBJ1-4; the match to TRBD1 covers 9 bases. From germline, CDR1 is SGHTS and CDR2 YDEGEE. The CDR3 extends over 13 amino acids. V was clipped by 6 bases and J by 8 bases; unmatched bases: 5. CDR3 loop: CASNRGQGEKLFF. The CDR3, as DNA: TGTGCCAGCAACAGGGGACAGGGCGAAAAACTGTTTTTT.

This chain links TRBV4-1 with TRBJ1-1; possible D gene TRBD1, 5 bases. V lost 5 bases, J lost 3 bases, and 16 bases lay in between. This CDR3 spans 15 amino acids. The germline V gene encodes CDR1 MGHRA and CDR2 YSYEKL. CDR3 in DNA: TGCGCCAGCAGCAAAGCCGTATCAGGGTACACTGAAGCTTTCTTT. Translated, it gives CASSKAVSGYTEAFF.

This chain uses TRBV5-1 with TRBJ2-7; 10 bases line up with TRBD2. The CDR3 contains 18 residues. J was trimmed by 2 bases and V by 0 bases; bases with no gene match: 11. Germline V gene sequence: CDR1 SGHRS, CDR2 YFSETQ. The CDR3 DNA is TGCGCCAGCAGCTTGGCAGCGGGAGGGCCCACCGCCGCCTACGAGCAGTACTTC. Translated: CASSLAAGGPTAAYEQYF.

The gene calls are TRBV7-9 and TRBJ2-3; 11 nucleotides align to TRBD2. The CDR3 has 16 residues. CDR1 SEHNR and CDR2 FQNEAQ come from the germline V gene (reference sequence). V lost 4 bases and J lost 7; bases outside the gene matches: 10. This chain's CDR3 is CASSSTGTSGGHTQYF. The CDR3 DNA reads as TGTGCCAGCAGCTCAACCGGGACTAGCGGCGGACATACGCAGTATTTT.

The chain employs TRBV6-1 and TRBJ2-3; 9 bases fit TRBD1. This CDR3 has 18 amino acids. The ends lost 2 bases at V and 0 bases at J; junction bases unmatched: 9. Germline V gene data show CDR1 as MNHNS and CDR2 as SASEGT. This CDR3 is CASSEPGQGSLSTDTQYF. The CDR3 region has the DNA TGTGCCAGCAGTGAACCGGGACAGGGATCCCTTAGCACAGATACGCAGTATTTT.

The rearrangement links TRBV19 to TRBJ2-3; no definite D call. The germline V and J ends were trimmed by 6 bases and 0 bases, with 10 bases remaining between them. The CDR3 covers 14 residues. Germline assignment: CDR1 LNHDA and CDR2 SQIVND (reference sequence). The DNA of the CDR3 is TGTGCCAGTAGCAAGCGCCCGAGCACAGATACGCAGTATTTT. It specifies CASSKRPSTDTQYF.

The V call is TRBV9, the J call TRBJ2-3; D may be TRBD2 (6 bases). This CDR3 is 12 amino acids long. Trimming shortened V by 10 bases and J by 0 bases, and 9 bases separated the two germline ends. Germline V gene lookup returns CDR1 SGDLS and CDR2 YYNGEE. CDR3 coding DNA: TGTGCCTCGGGAGCTAGCACAGATACGCAGTATTTT. It yields the protein CASGASTDTQYF. The complete variable domain, with remaining parts taken from reference TRBV9 and TRBJ2-3, reads DSGVTQTPKHLITATGQRVTLRCSPRSGDLSVYWYQQSLDQGLQFLIQYYNGEERAKGNILERFSAQQFPDLHSELNLSSLELGDSALYFCASGASTDTQYFGPGTRLTVL.

The rearrangement joins TRBV30 to TRBJ1-1; D gene unclear. V was pared by 4 bases and J by 6 bases, with 24 bases between. CDR1 and CDR2 (germline): GTSNPN, SVGIG (reference sequence). The CDR3 covers 16 residues. In DNA form, the CDR3 reads TGTGCCTGGATCCTTACTCCGGGCCGGAGGTGGGCTGAAGCTTTCTTT. Protein product: CAWILTPGRRWAEAFF. The whole variable domain, filled in from reference TRBV30 and TRBJ1-1, reads SQTIHQWPATLVQPVGSPLSLECTVEGTSNPNLYWYRQAAGRGLQLLFYSVGIGQISSEVPQNLSASRPQDRQFILSSKKLLLSDSGFYLCAWILTPGRRWAEAFFGQGTRLTVV.

This sequence joins TRBV7-2 and TRBJ1-5; 8 positions match TRBD1. This CDR3 has 14 residues. After removal of 3 bases from V and 4 bases from J, the junction contained 2 bases not matched to a gene. In germline, CDR1 is SGHTA, CDR2 FQGNSA. CDR3 region: CASSLYRGNQPQHF. The CDR3 DNA is TGTGCCAGCAGCTTGTACAGGGGGAATCAGCCCCAGCATTTT. The variable domain in full, completed from reference TRBV7-2 and TRBJ1-5, reads GAGVSQSPSNKVTEKGKDVELRCDPISGHTALYWYRQSLGQGLEFLIYFQGNSAPDKSGLPSDRFSAERTGGSVSTLTIQRTQQEDSAVYLCASSLYRGNQPQHFGDGTRLSIL.

The chain is built from TRBV19 and TRBJ1-2; 7 bases fit TRBD1. Germline lookup yields CDR1 LNHDA and CDR2 SQIVND (reference sequence). V gave up 3 bases and J gave up 13 bases; unmatched junction bases: 14. The CDR3 totals 14 residues. CDR3 sequence reads: CASSIGVTGREGTF. The CDR3 DNA reads TGTGCCAGTAGTATTGGTGTGACAGGGCGAGAGGGCACCTTC.

The chain joins TRBV10-3 to TRBJ2-7; TRBD1 matches at 11 bases. The CDR3 is 14 amino acids. V shed 4 bases, J shed 3 bases, and the junction held 2 bases outside the gene matches. The V gene's germline CDR1 is ENHRY and CDR2 SYGVKD. The chain's CDR3 is CAISAGQGVYEQYF. The CDR3 DNA reads TGTGCCATCAGTGCGGGACAGGGGGTCTACGAGCAGTACTTC.

The chain recombines TRBV19 with TRBJ2-3; TRBD1 aligns across 10 bases. CDR3 length equals 17 residues. V shed 7 bases, J shed 4 bases, and the junction held 14 bases outside the gene matches. Germline lookup yields CDR1 LNHDA and CDR2 SQIVND (reference sequence). The CDR3 sequence is CASTWDRGGLASDTQYF. In DNA form, the CDR3 reads TGTGCCAGTACGTGGGACAGGGGAGGACTAGCCTCAGATACGCAGTATTTT. Together with reference TRBV19 and TRBJ2-3, the CDR3 gives the full variable domain: DGGITQSPKYLFRKEGQNVTLSCEQNLNHDAMYWYRQDPGQGLRLIYYSQIVNDFQKGDIAEGYSVSREKKESFPLTVTSAQKNPTAFYLCASTWDRGGLASDTQYFGPGTRLTVL.

The chain has TRBV6-5 and TRBJ2-2; 8 nucleotides match TRBD2. The ends lost 5 bases at V and 0 bases at J; junction bases unmatched: 2. The length of the CDR3 is 15 residues. Germline V CDR1 and CDR2: MNHEY, SVGAGI. The CDR3 DNA is TGTGCCAGCAGTCTCGGGGGGGCGAACACCGGGGAGCTGTTTTTT. It codes for CASSLGGANTGELFF.

The CDR3 DNA sequence: TGTGCCAGCAGCCTTCCTGCGAGCTCCTACGAGCAGTACTTC. This translates into CASSLPASSYEQYF. The chain has TRBV5-6 and TRBJ2-7; D call uncertain. Germline-derived CDR1 and CDR2 are SGHDT and YYEEEE. The CDR3 totals 14 residues. Between the trimmed V and J ends, which lost 4 bases and 0 bases, there was a span of 11 bases.

This sequence joins TRBV12-5 and TRBJ1-1, with unresolved D. V dropped 3 bases and J dropped 4 bases, with 12 bases sitting between them. The CDR3 runs 14 residues. CDR1 is LGHNT, CDR2 FRNRAP, per germline. CDR3 loop: CASGLSSRATEAFF. The CDR3 coding sequence is TGTGCTAGTGGTTTATCCTCGAGGGCCACTGAAGCTTTCTTT.

The rearrangement links TRBV7-9 to TRBJ1-5; 10 bases fit TRBD1. The germline V gene has CDR1 SEHNR and CDR2 FQNEAQ (reference sequence). V was pared by 5 bases and J by 2 bases, with 3 bases of the junction left unmatched. The CDR3 loop spans 15 amino acids. The CDR3 DNA sequence: TGTGCCAGCAGCCCGACAGGGGGCGGCAATCAGCCCCAGCATTTT. Protein sequence: CASSPTGGGNQPQHF.

This chain uses TRBV5-4 with TRBJ2-7; 8 bases match TRBD1. V lost 7 bases and J lost 3; bases outside the gene matches: 15. The germline CDR1 and CDR2 sequences are SGHNT and YYREEE (reference sequence). The length of the CDR3 is 16 residues. CDR3 nucleotides: TGTGCCAGCGGCCCCCCCAGACAGGGGCGAAACTACGAGCAGTACTTC. It encodes CASGPPRQGRNYEQYF.

The chain couples TRBV2 to TRBJ1-1; 11 bases fit TRBD1. V trimming: 8 bases; J trimming: 8 bases; junction bases outside the gene matches: 7. Germline assignment: CDR1 SNHLY and CDR2 FYNNEI. The CDR3 extends over 13 amino acids. The CDR3 DNA sequence: TGTGCCAGCTGGCCCTGGACAGGGGGCGAAGCTTTCTTT. Amino acids: CASWPWTGGEAFF.

J is TRBJ2-4 and V is TRBV29-1; the D is unclear. The CDR3 consists of 14 residues. V was clipped by 5 bases and J by 4 bases, with 15 bases between them. The germline V gene encodes CDR1 SQVTM and CDR2 ANQGSEA. The CDR3 region is CSVRSQMSKNIQYF. As DNA, the CDR3 is TGCAGCGTTCGATCACAGATGTCAAAAAACATTCAGTACTTC.

This sequence joins TRBV5-8 and TRBJ2-7; 7 bases are shared with TRBD1. V dropped 6 bases and J dropped 2; count of bases not matched to a gene: 11. The CDR3 sequence is 15 residues long. Germline V gene lookup returns CDR1 SGHTS and CDR2 YDEGEE. CDR3 in amino acids: CASNVEQGITYEQYF. CDR3 DNA: TGTGCCAGCAACGTCGAACAGGGGATTACCTACGAGCAGTACTTC.

The chain joins TRBV12-5 to TRBJ2-2; 7 bases match TRBD1. After removal of 2 bases from V and 1 base from J, the junction contained 1 base not matched to a gene. The CDR3 consists of 15 residues. The germline V gene encodes CDR1 LGHNT and CDR2 FRNRAP. CDR3: CASGLRQGNTGELFF. The DNA of the CDR3 is TGTGCTAGTGGTTTGCGACAGGGGAACACCGGGGAGCTGTTTTTT.